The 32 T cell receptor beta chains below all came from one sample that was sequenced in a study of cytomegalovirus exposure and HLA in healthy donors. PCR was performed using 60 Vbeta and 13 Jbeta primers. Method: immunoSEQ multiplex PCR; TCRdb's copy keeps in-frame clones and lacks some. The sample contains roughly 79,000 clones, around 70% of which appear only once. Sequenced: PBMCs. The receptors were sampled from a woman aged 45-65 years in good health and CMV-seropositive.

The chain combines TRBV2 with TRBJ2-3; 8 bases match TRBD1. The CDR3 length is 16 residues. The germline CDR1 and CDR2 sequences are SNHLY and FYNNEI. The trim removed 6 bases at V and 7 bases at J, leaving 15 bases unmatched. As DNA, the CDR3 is TGTGCCAGCAGCGCTCATCAGGGGGCCCTGGAGAATACGCAGTATTTT. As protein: CASSAHQGALENTQYF. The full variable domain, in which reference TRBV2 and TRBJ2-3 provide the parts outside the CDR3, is EPEVTQTPSHQVTQMGQEVILRCVPISNHLYFYWYRQILGQKVEFLVSFYNNEISEKSEIFDDQFSVERPDGSNFTLKIRSTKLEDSAMYFCASSAHQGALENTQYFGPGTRLTVL.

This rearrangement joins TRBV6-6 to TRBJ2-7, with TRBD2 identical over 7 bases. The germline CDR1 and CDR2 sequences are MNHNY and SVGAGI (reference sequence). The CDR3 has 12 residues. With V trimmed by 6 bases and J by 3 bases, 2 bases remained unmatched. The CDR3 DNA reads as TGTGCCAGCAGGGGGGGGGACTACGAGCAGTACTTC. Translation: CASRGGDYEQYF.

The CDR3 coding sequence is TGTGCCAGCAGCCAAGAGACTAGCGGGAGTGAGGGCGAGCAGTACTTC. It specifies CASSQETSGSEGEQYF. The J gene is TRBJ2-5, the V gene TRBV14, with TRBD2 matching over 12 bases. The last part of the DNA fits TRBJ2-7 better; the J call may be wrong. CDR1 and CDR2 (germline): SGHDN, FVKESK. The CDR3 has 16 residues.

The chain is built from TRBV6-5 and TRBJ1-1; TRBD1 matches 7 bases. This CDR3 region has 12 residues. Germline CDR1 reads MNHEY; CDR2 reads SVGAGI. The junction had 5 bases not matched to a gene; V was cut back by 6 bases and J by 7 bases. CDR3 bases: TGTGCCAGCAGCCTCGACAGGGATGAAGCTTTCTTT. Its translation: CASSLDRDEAFF.

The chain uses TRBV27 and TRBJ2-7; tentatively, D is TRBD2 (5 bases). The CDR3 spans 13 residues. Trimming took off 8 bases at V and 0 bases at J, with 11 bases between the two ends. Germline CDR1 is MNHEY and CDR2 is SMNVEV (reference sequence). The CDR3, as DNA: TGTGCCAGCGGCTCGGGATTCTCCTACGAGCAGTACTTC. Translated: CASGSGFSYEQYF.

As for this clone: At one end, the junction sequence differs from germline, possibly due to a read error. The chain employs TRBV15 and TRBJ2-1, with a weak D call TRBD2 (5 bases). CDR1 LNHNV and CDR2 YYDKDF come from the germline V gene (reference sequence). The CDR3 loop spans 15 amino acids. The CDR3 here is CATSRDPDSNNEQFF. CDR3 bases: TGTGCCACCAGCAGAGATCCGGACTCCAACAATGAGCAGTTCTTC.

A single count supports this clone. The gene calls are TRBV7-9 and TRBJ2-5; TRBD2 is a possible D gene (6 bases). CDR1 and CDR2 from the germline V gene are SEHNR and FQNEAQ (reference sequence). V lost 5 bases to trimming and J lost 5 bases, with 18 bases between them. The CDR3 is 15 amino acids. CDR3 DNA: TGTGCCAGCAGCCAAACGCCGGGAGTGGGGGAGACCCAGTACTTC. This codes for CASSQTPGVGETQYF.

CDR3 DNA sequence: TGTGCCAGCAGTTACCAGGACTATGGCGAGCAGTACTTC. Amino acid sequence: CASSYQDYGEQYF. The chain is built from TRBV6-6 and TRBJ2-7, with D possibly being TRBD2 (6 bases). Germline V gene sequence: CDR1 MNHNY, CDR2 SVGAGI (reference sequence). The CDR3 runs to 13 residues. V lost 2 bases, J lost 6 bases, and 11 bases lay in between.

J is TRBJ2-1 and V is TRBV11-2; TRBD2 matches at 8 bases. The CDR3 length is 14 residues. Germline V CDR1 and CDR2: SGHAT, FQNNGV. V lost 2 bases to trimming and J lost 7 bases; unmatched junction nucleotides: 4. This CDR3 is CASSLSGGVNEQFF. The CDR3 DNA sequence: TGTGCCAGCAGCTTATCGGGAGGGGTTAATGAGCAGTTCTTC.

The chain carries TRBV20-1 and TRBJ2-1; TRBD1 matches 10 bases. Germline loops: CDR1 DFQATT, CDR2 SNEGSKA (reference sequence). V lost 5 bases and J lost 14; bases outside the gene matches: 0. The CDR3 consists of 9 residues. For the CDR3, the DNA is TGCAGTGCTGGGACAGGGGAGTTCTTC. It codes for CSAGTGEFF.

For the CDR3, the DNA is TGTGCCAGCAGTCCCCACGGCAGGGTTTGGGGCACCGGGGAGCTGTTTTTT. It is translated as CASSPHGRVWGTGELFF. This rearrangement joins TRBV28 to TRBJ2-2; TRBD1 is a possible D gene (5 bases). This CDR3 region has 17 residues. The germline gives CDR1 MDHEN, CDR2 SYDVKM. V was clipped by 5 bases and J by 4 bases, with 20 bases between them.

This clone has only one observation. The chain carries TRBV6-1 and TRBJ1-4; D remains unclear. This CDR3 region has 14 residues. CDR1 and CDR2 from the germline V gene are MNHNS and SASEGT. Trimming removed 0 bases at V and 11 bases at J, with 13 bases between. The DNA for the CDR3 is TGTGCCAGCAGTGAAGCGTGGGCCCAAGTGAAACTGTTTTTT. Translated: CASSEAWAQVKLFF.

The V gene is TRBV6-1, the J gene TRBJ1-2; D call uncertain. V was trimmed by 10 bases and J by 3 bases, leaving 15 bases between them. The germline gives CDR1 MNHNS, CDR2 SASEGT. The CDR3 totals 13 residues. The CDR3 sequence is CANSRRVDYGYTF. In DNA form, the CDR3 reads TGTGCCAACTCGAGGAGGGTAGACTATGGCTACACCTTC.

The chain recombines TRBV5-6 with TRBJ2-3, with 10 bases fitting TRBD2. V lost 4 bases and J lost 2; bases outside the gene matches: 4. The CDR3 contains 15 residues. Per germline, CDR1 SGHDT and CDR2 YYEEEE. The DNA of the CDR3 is TGTGCCAGCAGCCGTACTAGCGGGACCACAGATACGCAGTATTTT. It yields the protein CASSRTSGTTDTQYF.

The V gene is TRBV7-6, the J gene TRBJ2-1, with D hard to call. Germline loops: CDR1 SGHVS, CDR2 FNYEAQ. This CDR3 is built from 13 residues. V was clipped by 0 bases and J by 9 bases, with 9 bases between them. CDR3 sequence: CASSLAMSTEQFF. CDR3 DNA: TGTGCCAGCAGCTTAGCGATGAGCACTGAGCAGTTCTTC.

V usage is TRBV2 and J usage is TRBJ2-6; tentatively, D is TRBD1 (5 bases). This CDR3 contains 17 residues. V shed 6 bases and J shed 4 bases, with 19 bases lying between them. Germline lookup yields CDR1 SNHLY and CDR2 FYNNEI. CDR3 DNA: TGTGCCAGCAGCCCCCTTCCGGCGACAGCCGGGGCCAACGTCCTGACTTTC. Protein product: CASSPLPATAGANVLTF.

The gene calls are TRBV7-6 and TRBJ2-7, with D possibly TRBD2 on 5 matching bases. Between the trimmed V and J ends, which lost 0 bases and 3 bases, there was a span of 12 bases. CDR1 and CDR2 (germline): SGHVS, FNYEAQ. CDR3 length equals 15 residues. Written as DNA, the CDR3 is TGTGCCAGCAGCTTAGCGGGGAGTGGTTTCTACGAGCAGTACTTC. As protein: CASSLAGSGFYEQYF. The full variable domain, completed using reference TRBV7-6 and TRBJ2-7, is GAGVSQSPRYKVTKRGQDVALRCDPISGHVSLYWYRQALGQGPEFLTYFNYEAQQDKSGLPNDRFSAERPEGSISTLTIQRTEQRDSAMYRCASSLAGSGFYEQYFGPGTRLTVT.

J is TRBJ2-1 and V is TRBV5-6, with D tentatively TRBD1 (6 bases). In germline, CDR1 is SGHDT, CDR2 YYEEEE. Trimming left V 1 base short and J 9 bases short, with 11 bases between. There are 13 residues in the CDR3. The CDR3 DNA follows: TGTGCCAGCAGCTTGTCAGCAGGGGCTGAGCAGTTCTTC. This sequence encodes CASSLSAGAEQFF.

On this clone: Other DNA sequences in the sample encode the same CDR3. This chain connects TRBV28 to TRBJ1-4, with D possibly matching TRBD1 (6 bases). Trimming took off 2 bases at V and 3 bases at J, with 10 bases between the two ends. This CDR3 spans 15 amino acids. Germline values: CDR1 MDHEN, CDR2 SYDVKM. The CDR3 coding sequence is TGTGCCAGCAGTTTAGGGGGCGCCGCTAATGAAAAACTGTTTTTT. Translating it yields CASSLGGAANEKLFF.

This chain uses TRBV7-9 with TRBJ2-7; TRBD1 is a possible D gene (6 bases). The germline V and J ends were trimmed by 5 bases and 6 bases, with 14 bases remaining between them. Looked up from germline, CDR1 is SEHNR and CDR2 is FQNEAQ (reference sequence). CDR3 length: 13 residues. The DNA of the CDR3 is TGTGCCAGCAGCGGAATAGGGGGAGCCGAGCAGTACTTC. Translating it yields CASSGIGGAEQYF.

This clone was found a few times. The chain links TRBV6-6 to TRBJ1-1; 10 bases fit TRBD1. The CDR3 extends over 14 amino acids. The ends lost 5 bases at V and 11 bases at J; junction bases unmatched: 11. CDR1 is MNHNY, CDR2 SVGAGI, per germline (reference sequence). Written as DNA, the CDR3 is TGTGCCAGCAGTGCACCGGGACAGGGGCGCGACGCTTTCTTT. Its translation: CASSAPGQGRDAFF.

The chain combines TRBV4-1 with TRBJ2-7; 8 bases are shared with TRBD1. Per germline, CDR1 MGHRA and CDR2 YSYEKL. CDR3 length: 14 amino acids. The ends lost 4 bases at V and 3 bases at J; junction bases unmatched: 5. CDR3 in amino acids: CASSPGQEGYEQYF. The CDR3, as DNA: TGCGCCAGCAGCCCGGGACAGGAAGGCTACGAGCAGTACTTC.

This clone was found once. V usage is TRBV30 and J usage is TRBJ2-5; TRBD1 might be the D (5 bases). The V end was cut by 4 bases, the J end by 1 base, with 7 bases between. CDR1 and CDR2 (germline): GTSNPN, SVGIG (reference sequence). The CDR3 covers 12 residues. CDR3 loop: CAWNQGQETQYF. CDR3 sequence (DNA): TGTGCCTGGAATCAGGGCCAAGAGACCCAGTACTTC.

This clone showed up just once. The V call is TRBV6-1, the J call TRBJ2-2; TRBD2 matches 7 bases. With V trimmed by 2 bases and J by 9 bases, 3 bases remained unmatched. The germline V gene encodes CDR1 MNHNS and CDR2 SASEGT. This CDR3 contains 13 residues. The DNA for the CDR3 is TGTGCCAGCAGTGAATCCGGGAGGTGGGAGCTGTTTTTT. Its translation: CASSESGRWELFF.

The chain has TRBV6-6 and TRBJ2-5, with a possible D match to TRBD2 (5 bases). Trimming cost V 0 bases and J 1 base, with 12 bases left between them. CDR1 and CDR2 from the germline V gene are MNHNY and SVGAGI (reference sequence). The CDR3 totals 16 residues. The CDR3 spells CASSYSGSGTQETQYF. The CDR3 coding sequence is TGTGCCAGCAGTTACTCAGGAAGCGGTACCCAAGAGACCCAGTACTTC.

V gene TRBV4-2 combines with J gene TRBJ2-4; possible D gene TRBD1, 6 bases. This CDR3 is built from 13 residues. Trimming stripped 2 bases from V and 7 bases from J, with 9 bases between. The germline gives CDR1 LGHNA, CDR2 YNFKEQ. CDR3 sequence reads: CASSQSGDNIQYF. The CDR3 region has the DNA TGTGCCAGCAGCCAATCAGGGGATAACATTCAGTACTTC.

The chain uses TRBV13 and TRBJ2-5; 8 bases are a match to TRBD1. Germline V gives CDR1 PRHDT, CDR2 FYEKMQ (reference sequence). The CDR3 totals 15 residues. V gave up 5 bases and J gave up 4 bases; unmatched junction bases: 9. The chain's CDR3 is CASSTGQGRGETQYF. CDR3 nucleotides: TGTGCCAGCAGCACCGGACAGGGAAGGGGAGAGACCCAGTACTTC. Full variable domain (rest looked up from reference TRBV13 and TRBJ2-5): AAGVIQSPRHLIKEKRETATLKCYPIPRHDTVYWYQQGPGQDPQFLISFYEKMQSDKGSIPDRFSAQQFSDYHSELNMSSLELGDSALYFCASSTGQGRGETQYFGPGTRLLVL.

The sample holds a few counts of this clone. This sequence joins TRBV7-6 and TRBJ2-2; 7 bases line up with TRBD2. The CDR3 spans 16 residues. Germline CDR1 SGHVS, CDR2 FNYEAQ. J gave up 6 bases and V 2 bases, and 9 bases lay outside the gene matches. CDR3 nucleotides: TGTGCCAGCAGCTTAAGCGGGACGGCCCGTCCCGGGGAGCTGTTTTTT. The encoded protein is CASSLSGTARPGELFF.

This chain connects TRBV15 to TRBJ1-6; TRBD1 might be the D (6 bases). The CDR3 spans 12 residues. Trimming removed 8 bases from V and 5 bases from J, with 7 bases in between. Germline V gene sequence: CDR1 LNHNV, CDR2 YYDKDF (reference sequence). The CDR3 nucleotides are TGTGCCACCGGGACAAATAATTCACCCCTCCACTTT. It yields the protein CATGTNNSPLHF.

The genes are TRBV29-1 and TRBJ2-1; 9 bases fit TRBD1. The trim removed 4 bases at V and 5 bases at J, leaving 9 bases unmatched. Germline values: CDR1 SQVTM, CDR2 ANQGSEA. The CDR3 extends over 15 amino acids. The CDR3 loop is CSVGRGGTGHNEQFF. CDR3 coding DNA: TGCAGCGTTGGGAGAGGCGGGACAGGGCACAATGAGCAGTTCTTC.

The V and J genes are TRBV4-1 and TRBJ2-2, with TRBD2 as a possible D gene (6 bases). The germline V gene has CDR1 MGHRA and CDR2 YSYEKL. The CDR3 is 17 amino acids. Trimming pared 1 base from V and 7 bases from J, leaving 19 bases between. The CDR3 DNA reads TGCGCCAGCAGCCAAGGGTTCCAGGTCGGGGGTTTCGGGGAGCTGTTTTTT. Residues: CASSQGFQVGGFGELFF.

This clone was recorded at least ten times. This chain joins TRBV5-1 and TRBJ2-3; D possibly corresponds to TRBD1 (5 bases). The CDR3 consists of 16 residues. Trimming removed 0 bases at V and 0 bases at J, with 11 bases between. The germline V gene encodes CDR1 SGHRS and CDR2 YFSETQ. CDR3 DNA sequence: TGCGCCAGCAGCTTGGGTGGGGCAGACAGCACAGATACGCAGTATTTT. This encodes CASSLGGADSTDTQYF.